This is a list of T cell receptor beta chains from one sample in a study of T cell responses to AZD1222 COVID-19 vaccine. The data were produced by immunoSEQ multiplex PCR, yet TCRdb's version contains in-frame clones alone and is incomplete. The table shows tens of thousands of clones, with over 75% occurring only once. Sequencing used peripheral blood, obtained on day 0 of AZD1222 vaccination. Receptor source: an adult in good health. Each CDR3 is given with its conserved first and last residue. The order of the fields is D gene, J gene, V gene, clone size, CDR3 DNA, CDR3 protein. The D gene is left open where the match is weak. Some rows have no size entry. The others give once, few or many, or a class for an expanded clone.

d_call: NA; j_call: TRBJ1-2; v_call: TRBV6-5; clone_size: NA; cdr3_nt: TGTGCCAGCAGGGCCACCGGCACGATGGTCGGTGGCTACACCTTC; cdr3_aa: CASRATGTMVGGYTF
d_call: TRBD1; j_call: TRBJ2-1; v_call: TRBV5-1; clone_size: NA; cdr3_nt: TGCGCCAGCAGCTTGCCGGGACAGGAGCAGTTCTTC; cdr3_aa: CASSLPGQEQFF
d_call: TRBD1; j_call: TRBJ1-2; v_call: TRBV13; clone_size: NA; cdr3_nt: TGTGCCAGCAGCCGCCGGGACAGAGAATATGGCTACACCTTC; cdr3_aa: CASSRRDREYGYTF
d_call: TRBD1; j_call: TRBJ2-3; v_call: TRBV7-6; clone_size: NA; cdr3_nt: TGTGCCAGCAGCCGGGACAGAGAAGGGACAGATACGCAGTATTTT; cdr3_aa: CASSRDREGTDTQYF
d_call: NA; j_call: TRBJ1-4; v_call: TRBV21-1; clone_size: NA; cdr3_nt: TGTGCCAGCAGCAAATCCTCCGCCGCCGAGAAACTGTTTTTT; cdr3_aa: CASSKSSAAEKLFF
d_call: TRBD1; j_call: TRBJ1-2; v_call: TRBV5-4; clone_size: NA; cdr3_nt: TGTGCCAGCAGTGTCGGGACAGGGTATGGCTACACCTTC; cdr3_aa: CASSVGTGYGYTF
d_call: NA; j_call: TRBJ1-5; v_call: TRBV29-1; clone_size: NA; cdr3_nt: TGCAGCGTTCAGACAGGTGGAGGCAATCAGCCCCAGCATTTT; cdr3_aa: CSVQTGGGNQPQHF
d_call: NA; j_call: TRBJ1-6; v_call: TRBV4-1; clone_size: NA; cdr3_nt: TGCGCCAGCAGCCAAGAATTCACGGTCCAACTAGTTAATTCACCCCTCCACTTT; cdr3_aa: CASSQEFTVQLVNSPLHF
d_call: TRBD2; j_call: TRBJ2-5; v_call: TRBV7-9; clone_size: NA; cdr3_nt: TGTGCCAGCAGCTCTATATGGGGGGAGGGAGAGACCCAGTACTTC; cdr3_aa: CASSSIWGEGETQYF
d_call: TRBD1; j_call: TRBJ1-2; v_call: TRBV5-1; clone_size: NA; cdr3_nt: TGCGCCAGCAGCCGGACAGGGCAAGTAGACTATGGCTACACCTTC; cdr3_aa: CASSRTGQVDYGYTF
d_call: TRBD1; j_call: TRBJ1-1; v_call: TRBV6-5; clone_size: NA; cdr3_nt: TGTGCCAGCAGTTACGCGGGGACAGGGATGGTCACTGAAGCTTTCTTT; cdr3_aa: CASSYAGTGMVTEAFF
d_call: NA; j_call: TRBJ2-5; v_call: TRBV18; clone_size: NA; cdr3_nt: TGTGCCAGCTCACCCCTGGTCTCATCGGGAGAGACCCAGTACTTC; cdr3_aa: CASSPLVSSGETQYF
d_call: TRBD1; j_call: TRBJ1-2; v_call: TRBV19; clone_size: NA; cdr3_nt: TGTGCCAGTCGTGGGTGGGGACAGAGGGAAAATGGCTACACCTTC; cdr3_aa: CASRGWGQRENGYTF
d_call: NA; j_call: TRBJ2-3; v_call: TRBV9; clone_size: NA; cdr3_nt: TGTGCCAGCAGCGTAGAAGGGGCGGGGCGCACAGATACGCAGTATTTT; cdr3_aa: CASSVEGAGRTDTQYF
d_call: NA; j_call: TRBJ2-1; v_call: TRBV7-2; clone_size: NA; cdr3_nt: TGTGCCAGCAGGGTGTCAGGGGGGGCAATCCCCTACAATGAGCAGTTCTTC; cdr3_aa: CASRVSGGAIPYNEQFF
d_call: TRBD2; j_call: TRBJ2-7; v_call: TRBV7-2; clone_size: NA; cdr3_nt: TGTGCCAGCAGCTTAGAGGTAGCGGGGACCTACGAGCAGTACTTC; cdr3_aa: CASSLEVAGTYEQYF
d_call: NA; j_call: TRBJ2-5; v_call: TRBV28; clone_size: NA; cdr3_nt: TGTGCCAGCAGCCCGAGTTTAGTATCTTCGGAAGGGACCCAGTACTTC; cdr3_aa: CASSPSLVSSEGTQYF
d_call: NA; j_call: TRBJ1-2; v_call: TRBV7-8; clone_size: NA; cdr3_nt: TGTGCCAGCAGTCTCTGGGGGACCCTAAACTATGGCTACACCTTC; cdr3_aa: CASSLWGTLNYGYTF
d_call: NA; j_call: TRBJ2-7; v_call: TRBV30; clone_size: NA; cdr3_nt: TGTGCCTGGAGCATGGGACCCTTAACCTACGAGCAGTACTTC; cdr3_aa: CAWSMGPLTYEQYF
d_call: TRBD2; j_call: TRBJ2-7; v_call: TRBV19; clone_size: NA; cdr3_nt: TGTGCCAGTCAGACTAGCGGGGGGCCTTACGAGCAGTACTTC; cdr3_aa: CASQTSGGPYEQYF
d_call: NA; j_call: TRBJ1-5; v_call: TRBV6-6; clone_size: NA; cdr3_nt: TGTGCCAGTAATACCTATGCGCGGAATCAGCCCCAGCATTTT; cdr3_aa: CASNTYARNQPQHF
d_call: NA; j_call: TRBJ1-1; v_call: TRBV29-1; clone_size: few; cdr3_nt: TGCAGCGTTGGTCCGGGGTCGGGCACTGAAGCTTTCTTT; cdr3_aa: CSVGPGSGTEAFF
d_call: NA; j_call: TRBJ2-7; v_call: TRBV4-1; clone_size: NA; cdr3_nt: TGCGCCAGCAGCGGGACTCCCAATTCCTACGAGCAGTACTTC; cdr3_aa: CASSGTPNSYEQYF
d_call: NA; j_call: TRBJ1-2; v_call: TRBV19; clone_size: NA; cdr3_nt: TGTGCCAGTAGCAACCACAGGGTCTATGGCTACACCTTC; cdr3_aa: CASSNHRVYGYTF
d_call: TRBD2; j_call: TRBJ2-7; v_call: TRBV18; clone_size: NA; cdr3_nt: TGTGCCAGCTCACCGGGGAGGGCCTCCTACGAGCAGTACTTC; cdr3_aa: CASSPGRASYEQYF
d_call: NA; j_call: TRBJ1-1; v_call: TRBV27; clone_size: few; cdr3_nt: TGTGCCAGCAGTTTTCTGGGGCAGGCTGAAGCTTTCTTT; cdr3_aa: CASSFLGQAEAFF
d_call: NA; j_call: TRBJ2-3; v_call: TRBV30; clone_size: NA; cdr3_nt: TGTGCCTGGAGTGTTTCGTTCTCCACAGATACGCAGTATTTT; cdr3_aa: CAWSVSFSTDTQYF
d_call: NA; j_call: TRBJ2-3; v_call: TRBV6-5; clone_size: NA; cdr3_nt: TGTGCCAGCAGCCACAGGTCTAGCACAGATACGCAGTATTTT; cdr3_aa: CASSHRSSTDTQYF
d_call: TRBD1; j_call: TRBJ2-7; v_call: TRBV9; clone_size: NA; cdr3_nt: TGTGCCAGCAGCTCCCTCCCCGACCAGGGGGCTCGAGACTTC; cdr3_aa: CASSSLPDQGARDF
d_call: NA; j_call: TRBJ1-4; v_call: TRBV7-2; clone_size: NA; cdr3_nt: TGTGCCAGCAGCTTAGACCGGTATGAAAAACTGTTTTTT; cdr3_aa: CASSLDRYEKLFF
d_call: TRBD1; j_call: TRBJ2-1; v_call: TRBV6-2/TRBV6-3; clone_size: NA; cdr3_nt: TGTGCCAGCAGTTACAACAGGGGGAACAATGAGCAGTTCTTC; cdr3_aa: CASSYNRGNNEQFF
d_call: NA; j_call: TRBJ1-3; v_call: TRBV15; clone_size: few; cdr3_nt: TGTGCCACCAGCCCTGGGCAGAGTGGAAACACCATATATTTT; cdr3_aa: CATSPGQSGNTIYF
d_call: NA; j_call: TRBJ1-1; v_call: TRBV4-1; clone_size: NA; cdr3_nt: TGCGCCAGCAGCCAAGATTGGACCGACACTGAAGCTTTCTTT; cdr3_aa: CASSQDWTDTEAFF
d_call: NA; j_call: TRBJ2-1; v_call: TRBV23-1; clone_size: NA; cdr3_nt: TGCGCCAGCAAAAGGCTTGTTCGGCCAAGCAATGAGCAGTTCTTC; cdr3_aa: CASKRLVRPSNEQFF
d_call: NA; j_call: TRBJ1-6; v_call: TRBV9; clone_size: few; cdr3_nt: TGTGCCAGCAGCGTGCTCGACGATTCACCCCTCCACTTT; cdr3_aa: CASSVLDDSPLHF
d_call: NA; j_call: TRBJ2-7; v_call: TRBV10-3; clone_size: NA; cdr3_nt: TGTGCCATCAGTGATCTTCGGGAGCAGTACTTC; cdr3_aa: CAISDLREQYF
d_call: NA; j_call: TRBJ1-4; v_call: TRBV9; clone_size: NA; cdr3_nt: TGTGCCAGCAGCGTAGGATGGGGGGGTGATGAAAAACTGTTTTTT; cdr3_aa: CASSVGWGGDEKLFF
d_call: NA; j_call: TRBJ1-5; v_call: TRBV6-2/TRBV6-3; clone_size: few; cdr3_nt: TGTGCCAGCAGTTACCGCCCGACAGGAGGTAGCAATCAGCCCCAGCATTTT; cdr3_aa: CASSYRPTGGSNQPQHF
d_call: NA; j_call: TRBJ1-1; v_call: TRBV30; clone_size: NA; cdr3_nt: TGTGCCTGGAGTGACCAGGAGAACACTGAAGCTTTCTTT; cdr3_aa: CAWSDQENTEAFF
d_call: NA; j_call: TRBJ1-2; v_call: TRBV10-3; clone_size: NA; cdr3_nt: TGTGCCATCAGTGCTGATGGGGGGGGGCTGAGGGGCTACACCTTC; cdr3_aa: CAISADGGGLRGYTF
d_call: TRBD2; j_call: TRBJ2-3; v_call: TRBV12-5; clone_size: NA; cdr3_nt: TGTGCTAGTGGTTTCTTGTTGGGGGGGACCACAGATACGCAGTATTTT; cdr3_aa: CASGFLLGGTTDTQYF
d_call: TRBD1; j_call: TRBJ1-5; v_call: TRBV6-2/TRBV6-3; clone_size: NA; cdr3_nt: TGTGCCAGCAGTACACAGGGGAATCAGCCCCAGCATTTT; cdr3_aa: CASSTQGNQPQHF
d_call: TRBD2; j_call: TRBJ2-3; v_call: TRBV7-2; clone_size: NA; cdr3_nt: TGTGCCAGCAGCCTACCGCAAGCGGGGGGGCCCACAGATACGCAGTATTTT; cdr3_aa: CASSLPQAGGPTDTQYF
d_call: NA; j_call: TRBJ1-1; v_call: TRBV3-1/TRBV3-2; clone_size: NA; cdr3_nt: TGTGCCAGCAGCCATGGGGGACCGAACACTGAAGCTTTCTTT; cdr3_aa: CASSHGGPNTEAFF
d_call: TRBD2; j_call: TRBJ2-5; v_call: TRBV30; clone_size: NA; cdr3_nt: TGTGCCTGGAGTGTGGTACTAGCGGGGGGGCTGGGTACGTCCCAGTACTTC; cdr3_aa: CAWSVVLAGGLGTSQYF
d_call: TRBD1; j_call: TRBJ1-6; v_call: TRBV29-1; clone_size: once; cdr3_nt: TGCAGCGCTTCGACAGGGGGCGATTCACCCCTCCACTTT; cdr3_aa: CSASTGGDSPLHF
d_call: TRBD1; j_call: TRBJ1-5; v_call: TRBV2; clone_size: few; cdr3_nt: TGTGCCAGCAGCTCAATCACAGGGGCCATTCAGCCCCAGCATTTT; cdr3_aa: CASSSITGAIQPQHF
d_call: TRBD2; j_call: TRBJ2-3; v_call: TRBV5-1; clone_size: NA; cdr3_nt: TGCGCCAGCAGCTTTGGTAATGCGGCGGGGGTTGTGAATACGCAGTATTTT; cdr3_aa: CASSFGNAAGVVNTQYF
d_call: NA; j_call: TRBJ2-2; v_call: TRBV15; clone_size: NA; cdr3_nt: TGTGCCACCTCCATTGGCGGTACCGGGGAGCTGTTTTTT; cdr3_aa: CATSIGGTGELFF
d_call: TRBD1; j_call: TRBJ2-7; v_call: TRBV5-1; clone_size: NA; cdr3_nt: TGCGCCAGCAGCTTGGGGAACTCAGGGGGAACGACATCCTACGAGCAGTACTTC; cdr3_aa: CASSLGNSGGTTSYEQYF
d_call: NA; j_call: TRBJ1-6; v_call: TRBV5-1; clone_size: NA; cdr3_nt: TGCGCCAGCAGTTACATCGACGGGGGTAGCTCCTATAATTCACCCCTCCACTTT; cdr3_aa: CASSYIDGGSSYNSPLHF
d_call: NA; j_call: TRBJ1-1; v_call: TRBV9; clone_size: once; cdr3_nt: TGTGCCAGCAGCGTAGCGTCAAGGGGGTCGAGGACTGAAGCTTTCTTT; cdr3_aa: CASSVASRGSRTEAFF
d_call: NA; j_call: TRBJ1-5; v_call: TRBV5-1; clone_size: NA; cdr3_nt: TGCGCCAGCAGCTTGGGGGCAAATAGCAATCAGCCCCAGCATTTT; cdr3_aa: CASSLGANSNQPQHF
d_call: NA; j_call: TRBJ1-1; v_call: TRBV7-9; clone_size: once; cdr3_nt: TGTGCCAGCAGCTCCAGACCGGGGGACACTGAAGCTTTCTTT; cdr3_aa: CASSSRPGDTEAFF
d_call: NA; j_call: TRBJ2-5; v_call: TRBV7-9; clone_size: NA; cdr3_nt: TGTGCCAGCAGCTTAAGGGGGACTAAAGAGACCCAGTACTTC; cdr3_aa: CASSLRGTKETQYF
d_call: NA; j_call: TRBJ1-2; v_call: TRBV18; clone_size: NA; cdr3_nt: TGTGCCAGCTCACCGGACAGAGTTTATGGCTACACCTTC; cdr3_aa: CASSPDRVYGYTF
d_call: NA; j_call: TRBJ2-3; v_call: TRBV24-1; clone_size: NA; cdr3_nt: TGTGCCACCAGTAATCCTTCAGGGGGCACAGATACGCAGTATTTT; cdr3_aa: CATSNPSGGTDTQYF
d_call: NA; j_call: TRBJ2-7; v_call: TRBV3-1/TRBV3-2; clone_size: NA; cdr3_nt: TGTGCCAGCAGCCCCGACTTAGGGGTAGGGTACGAGCAGTACTTC; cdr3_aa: CASSPDLGVGYEQYF
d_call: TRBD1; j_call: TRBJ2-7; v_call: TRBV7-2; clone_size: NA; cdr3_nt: TGTGCCAGCAGCTTAGCAGCGACAGGGTGGTCCTACGAGCAGTACTTC; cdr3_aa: CASSLAATGWSYEQYF
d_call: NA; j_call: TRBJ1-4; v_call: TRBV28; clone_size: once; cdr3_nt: TGTGCCAGCAGACCCTCAGGTGCAACTAATGAAAAACTGTTTTTT; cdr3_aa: CASRPSGATNEKLFF